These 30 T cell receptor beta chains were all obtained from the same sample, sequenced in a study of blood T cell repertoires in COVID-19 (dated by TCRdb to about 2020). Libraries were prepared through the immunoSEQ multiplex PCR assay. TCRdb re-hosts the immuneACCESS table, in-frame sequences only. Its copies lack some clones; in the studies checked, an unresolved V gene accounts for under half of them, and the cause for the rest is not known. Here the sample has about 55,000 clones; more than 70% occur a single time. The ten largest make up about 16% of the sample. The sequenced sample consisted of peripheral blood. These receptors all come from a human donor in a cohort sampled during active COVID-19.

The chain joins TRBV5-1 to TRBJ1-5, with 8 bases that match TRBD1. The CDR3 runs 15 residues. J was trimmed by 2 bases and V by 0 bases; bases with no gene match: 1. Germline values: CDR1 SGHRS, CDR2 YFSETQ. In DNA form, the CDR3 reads TGCGCCAGCAGCTTGGGGGACAGGCGCAATCAGCCCCAGCATTTT. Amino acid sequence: CASSLGDRRNQPQHF.

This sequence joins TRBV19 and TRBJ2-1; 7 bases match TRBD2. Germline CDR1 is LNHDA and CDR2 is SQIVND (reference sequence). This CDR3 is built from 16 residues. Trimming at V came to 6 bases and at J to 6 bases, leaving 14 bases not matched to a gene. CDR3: CASSPLGEGPRNEQFF. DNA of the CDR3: TGTGCCAGTAGCCCCCTTGGGGAGGGCCCTCGCAATGAGCAGTTCTTC.

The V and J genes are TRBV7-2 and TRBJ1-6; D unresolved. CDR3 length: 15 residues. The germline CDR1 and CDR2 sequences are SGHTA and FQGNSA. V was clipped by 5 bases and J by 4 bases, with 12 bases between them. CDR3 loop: CASSPYDNYNSPLHF. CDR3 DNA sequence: TGTGCCAGCAGCCCCTACGATAATTATAATTCACCCCTCCACTTT.

CDR3 sequence reads: CASSPSDRGGTEAFF. DNA for the CDR3: TGTGCCAGCAGTCCCTCCGACAGGGGCGGCACTGAAGCTTTCTTT. The chain has TRBV25-1 and TRBJ1-1, with 8 bases identical to TRBD1. Germline-derived CDR1 and CDR2 are MGHDK and SYGVNS. The trim removed 5 bases at V and 4 bases at J, leaving 9 bases unmatched. This CDR3 has 15 residues.

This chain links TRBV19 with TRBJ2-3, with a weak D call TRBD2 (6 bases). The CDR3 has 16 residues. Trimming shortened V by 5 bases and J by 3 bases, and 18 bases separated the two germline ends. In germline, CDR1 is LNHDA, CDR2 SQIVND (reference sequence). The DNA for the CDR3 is TGTGCCAGTAGTTCTAGCGCTCTTCCCGGGACAGATACGCAGTATTTT. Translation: CASSSSALPGTDTQYF.

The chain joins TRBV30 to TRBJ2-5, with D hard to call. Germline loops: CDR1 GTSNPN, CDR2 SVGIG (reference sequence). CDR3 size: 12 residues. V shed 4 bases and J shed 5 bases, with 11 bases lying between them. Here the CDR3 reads CAWNAGWETQYF. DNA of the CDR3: TGTGCCTGGAACGCCGGGTGGGAGACCCAGTACTTC.

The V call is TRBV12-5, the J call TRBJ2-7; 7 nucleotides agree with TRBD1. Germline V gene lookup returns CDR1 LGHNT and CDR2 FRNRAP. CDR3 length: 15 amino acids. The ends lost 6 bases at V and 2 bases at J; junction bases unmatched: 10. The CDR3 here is CASGPGTAQTYEQYF. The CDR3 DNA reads TGTGCTAGTGGCCCGGGGACAGCGCAAACCTACGAGCAGTACTTC.

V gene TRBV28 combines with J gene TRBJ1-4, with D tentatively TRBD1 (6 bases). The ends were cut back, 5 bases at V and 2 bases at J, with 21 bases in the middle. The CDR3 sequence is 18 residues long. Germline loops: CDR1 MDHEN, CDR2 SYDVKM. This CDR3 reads CASSLSHQGSVTNEKLFF. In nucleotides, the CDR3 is TGTGCCAGCAGTCTATCTCACCAGGGGTCGGTCACTAATGAAAAACTGTTTTTT. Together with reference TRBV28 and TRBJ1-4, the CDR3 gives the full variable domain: DVKVTQSSRYLVKRTGEKVFLECVQDMDHENMFWYRQDPGLGLRLIYFSYDVKMKEKGDIPEGYSVSREKKERFSLILESASTNQTSMYLCASSLSHQGSVTNEKLFFGSGTQLSVL.

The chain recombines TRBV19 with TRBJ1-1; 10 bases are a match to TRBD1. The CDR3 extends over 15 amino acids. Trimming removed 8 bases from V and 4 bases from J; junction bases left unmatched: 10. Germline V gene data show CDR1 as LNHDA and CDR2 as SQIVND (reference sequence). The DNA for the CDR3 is TGTGCCAGTGTTCGGGGAGGACAGGGGGGCACTGAAGCTTTCTTT. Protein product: CASVRGGQGGTEAFF.

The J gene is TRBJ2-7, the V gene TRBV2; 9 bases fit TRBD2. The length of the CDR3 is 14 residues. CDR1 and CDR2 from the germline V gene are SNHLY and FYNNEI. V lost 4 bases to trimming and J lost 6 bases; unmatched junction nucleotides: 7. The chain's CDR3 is CASSVSSGNLEQYF. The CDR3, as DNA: TGTGCCAGCAGTGTCTCTAGCGGGAACCTCGAGCAGTACTTC.

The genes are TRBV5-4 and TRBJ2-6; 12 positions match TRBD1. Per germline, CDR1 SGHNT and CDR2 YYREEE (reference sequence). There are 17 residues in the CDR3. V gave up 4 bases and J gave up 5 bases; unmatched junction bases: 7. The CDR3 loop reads CASSGTGTGGWANVLTF. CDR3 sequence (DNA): TGTGCCAGCAGCGGAACCGGGACAGGGGGCTGGGCCAACGTCCTGACTTTC.

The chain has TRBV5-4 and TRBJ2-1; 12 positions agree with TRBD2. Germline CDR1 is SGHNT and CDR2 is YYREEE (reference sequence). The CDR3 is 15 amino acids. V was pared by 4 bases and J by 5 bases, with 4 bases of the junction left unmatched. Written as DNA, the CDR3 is TGTGCCAGCAGCACGACTAGCGGGGGCCACAATGAGCAGTTCTTC. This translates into CASSTTSGGHNEQFF.

The CDR3 spells CASSPRDNEQFF. As DNA, the CDR3 is TGTGCCAGCAGCCCGAGGGACAATGAGCAGTTCTTC. The chain joins TRBV7-9 to TRBJ2-1, with a weak D call TRBD2 (5 bases). The CDR3 is made up of 12 amino acids. The germline CDR1 and CDR2 sequences are SEHNR and FQNEAQ (reference sequence). Trimming stripped 5 bases from V and 5 bases from J, with 7 bases between.

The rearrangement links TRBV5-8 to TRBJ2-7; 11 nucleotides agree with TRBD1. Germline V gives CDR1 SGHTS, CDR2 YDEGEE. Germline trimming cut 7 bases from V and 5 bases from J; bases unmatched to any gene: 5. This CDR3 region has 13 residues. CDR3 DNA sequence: TGTGCCAGCGGCCGGGACAGGGGGAACGAGCAGTACTTC. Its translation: CASGRDRGNEQYF. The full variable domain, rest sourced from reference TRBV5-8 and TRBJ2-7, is EAGVTQSPTHLIKTRGQQATLRCSPISGHTSVYWYQQALGLGLQFLLWYDEGEERNRGNFPPRFSGRQFPNYSSELNVNALELEDSALYLCASGRDRGNEQYFGPGTRLTVT.

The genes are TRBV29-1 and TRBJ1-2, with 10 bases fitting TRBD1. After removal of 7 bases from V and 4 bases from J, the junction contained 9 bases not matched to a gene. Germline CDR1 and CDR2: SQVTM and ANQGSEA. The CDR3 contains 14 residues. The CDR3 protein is CSASAGTGAYGYTF. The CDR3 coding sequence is TGCAGCGCTTCAGCCGGGACAGGGGCCTATGGCTACACCTTC.

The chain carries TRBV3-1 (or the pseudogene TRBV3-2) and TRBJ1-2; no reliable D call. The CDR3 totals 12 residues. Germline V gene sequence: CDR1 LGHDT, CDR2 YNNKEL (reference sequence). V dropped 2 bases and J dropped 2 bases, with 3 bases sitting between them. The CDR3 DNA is TGTGCCAGCAGCCAAACAAACTATGGCTACACCTTC. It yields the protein CASSQTNYGYTF.

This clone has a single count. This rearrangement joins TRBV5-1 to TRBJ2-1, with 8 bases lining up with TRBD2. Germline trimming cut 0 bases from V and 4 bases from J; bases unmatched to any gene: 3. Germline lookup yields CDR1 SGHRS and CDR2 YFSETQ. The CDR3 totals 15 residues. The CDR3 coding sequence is TGCGCCAGCAGCTTGGGGGGACTAGGTTACAATGAGCAGTTCTTC. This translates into CASSLGGLGYNEQFF. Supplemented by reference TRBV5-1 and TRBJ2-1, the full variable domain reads KAGVTQTPRYLIKTRGQQVTLSCSPISGHRSVSWYQQTPGQGLQFLFEYFSETQRNKGNFPGRFSGRQFSNSRSEMNVSTLELGDSALYLCASSLGGLGYNEQFFGPGTRLTVL.

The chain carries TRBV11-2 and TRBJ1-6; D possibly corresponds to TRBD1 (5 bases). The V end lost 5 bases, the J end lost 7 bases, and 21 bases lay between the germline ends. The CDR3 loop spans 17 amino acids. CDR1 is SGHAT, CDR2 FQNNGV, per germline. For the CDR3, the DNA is TGTGCCAGCAGCCAGCCGGGAGGGGCGATGGGGAATTCACCCCTCCACTTT. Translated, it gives CASSQPGGAMGNSPLHF.

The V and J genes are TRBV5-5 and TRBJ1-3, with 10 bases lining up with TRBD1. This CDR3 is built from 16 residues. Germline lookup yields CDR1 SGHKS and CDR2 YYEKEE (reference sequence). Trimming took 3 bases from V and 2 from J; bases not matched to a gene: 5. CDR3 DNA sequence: TGTGCCAGCAGCTCCCGACAGGGGGCTGCTGGAAACACCATATATTTT. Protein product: CASSSRQGAAGNTIYF. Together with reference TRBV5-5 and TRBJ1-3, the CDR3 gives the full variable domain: DAGVTQSPTHLIKTRGQQVTLRCSPISGHKSVSWYQQVLGQGPQFIFQYYEKEERGRGNFPDRFSARQFPNYSSELNVNALLLGDSALYLCASSSRQGAAGNTIYFGEGSWLTVV.

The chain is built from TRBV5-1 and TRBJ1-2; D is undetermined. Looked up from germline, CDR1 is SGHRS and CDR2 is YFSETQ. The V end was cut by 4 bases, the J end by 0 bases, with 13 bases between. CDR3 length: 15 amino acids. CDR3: CASSAGRLSNYGYTF. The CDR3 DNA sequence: TGCGCCAGCAGCGCAGGCAGGCTCTCTAACTATGGCTACACCTTC.

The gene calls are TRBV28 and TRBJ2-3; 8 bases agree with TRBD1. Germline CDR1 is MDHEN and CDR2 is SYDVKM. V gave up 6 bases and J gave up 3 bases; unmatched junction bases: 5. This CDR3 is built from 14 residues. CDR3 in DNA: TGTGCCAGCAGAACGACAGGGGAAACAGATACGCAGTATTTT. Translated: CASRTTGETDTQYF.

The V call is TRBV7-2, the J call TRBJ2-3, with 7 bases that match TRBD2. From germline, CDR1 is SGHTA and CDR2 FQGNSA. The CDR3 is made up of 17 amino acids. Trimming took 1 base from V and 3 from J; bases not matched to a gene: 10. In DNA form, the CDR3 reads TGTGCCAGCAGCTTAGATATACGGGAGCGGGGAACAGATACGCAGTATTTT. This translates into CASSLDIRERGTDTQYF.

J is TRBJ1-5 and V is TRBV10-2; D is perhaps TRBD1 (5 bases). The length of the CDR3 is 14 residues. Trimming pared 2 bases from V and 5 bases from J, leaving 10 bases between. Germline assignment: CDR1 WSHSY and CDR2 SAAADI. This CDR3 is CASSEMGGDQPQHF. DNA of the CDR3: TGCGCCAGCAGTGAGATGGGAGGGGATCAGCCCCAGCATTTT.

The CDR3 coding sequence is TGTGCCAGCAGCTTACTAGCGGGGAGCTCCTACAATGAGCAGTTCTTC. Its translation is CASSLLAGSSYNEQFF. The chain employs TRBV7-3 and TRBJ2-1; TRBD2 matches at 9 bases. The CDR3 extends over 16 amino acids. Trimming removed 2 bases from V and 0 bases from J; junction bases left unmatched: 2. Germline CDR1 and CDR2: SGHTA and FQGTGA.

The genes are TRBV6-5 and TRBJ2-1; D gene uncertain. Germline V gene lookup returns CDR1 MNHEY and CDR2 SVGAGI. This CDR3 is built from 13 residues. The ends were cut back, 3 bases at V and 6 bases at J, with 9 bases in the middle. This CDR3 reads CASSYRTINEQFF. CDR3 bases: TGTGCCAGCAGTTATCGAACAATCAATGAGCAGTTCTTC.

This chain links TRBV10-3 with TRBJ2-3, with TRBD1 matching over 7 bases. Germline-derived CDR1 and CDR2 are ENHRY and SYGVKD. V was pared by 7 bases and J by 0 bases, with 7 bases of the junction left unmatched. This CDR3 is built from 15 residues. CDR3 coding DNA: TGTGCCATCACGAACGCAGGGGGTAGCACAGATACGCAGTATTTT. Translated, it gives CAITNAGGSTDTQYF.

This CDR3 reads CASSLGGFAFF. The DNA of the CDR3 is TGTGCCAGCAGTTTGGGAGGGTTCGCTTTCTTT. The chain joins TRBV28 to TRBJ1-1; D ambiguous. Germline V gene data show CDR1 as MDHEN and CDR2 as SYDVKM. V dropped 3 bases and J dropped 11 bases, with 10 bases sitting between them. The CDR3 has 11 residues.

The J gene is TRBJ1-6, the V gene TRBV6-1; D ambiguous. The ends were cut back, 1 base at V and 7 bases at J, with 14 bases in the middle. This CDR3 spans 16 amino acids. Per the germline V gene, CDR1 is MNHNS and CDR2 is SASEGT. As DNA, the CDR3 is TGTGCCAGCAGTGAAGTAAGCACTTTGGTGAATTCACCCCTCCACTTT. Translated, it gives CASSEVSTLVNSPLHF.

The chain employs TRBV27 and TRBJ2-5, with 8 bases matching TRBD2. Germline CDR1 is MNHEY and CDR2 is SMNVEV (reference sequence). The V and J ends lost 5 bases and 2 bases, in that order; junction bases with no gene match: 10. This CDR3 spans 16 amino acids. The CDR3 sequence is CASSPRGGRVQETQYF. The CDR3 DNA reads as TGTGCCAGCAGTCCCCGGGGGGGAAGGGTACAAGAGACCCAGTACTTC.

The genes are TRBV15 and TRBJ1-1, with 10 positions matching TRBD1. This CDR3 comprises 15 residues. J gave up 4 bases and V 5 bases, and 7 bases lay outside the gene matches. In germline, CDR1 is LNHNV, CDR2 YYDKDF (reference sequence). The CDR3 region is CATSSGDRGVTEAFF. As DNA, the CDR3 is TGTGCCACCAGCTCCGGGGACAGGGGAGTCACTGAAGCTTTCTTT.